This T cell receptor beta chain was captured in a study of T cell responses to AZD1222 COVID-19 vaccine (dated by TCRdb to the early 2020s). Turning to the overall study: Because spike-specific TCR depth and breadth did not differ between the two schedules, AZD1222 recipients who got a second dose at roughly 4 weeks were pooled with those who got a second dose at roughly 12 weeks. TCR sequencing was performed for more than 230 trial participants, of whom around 200 were given two doses of AZD1222 and about 25 were given two doses of MenACWY control vaccine. Trial participants were enrolled by age into subgroups of 18-55, 56-69 and 70-plus years, and about 150, 27 and 61 TCR-sequenced participants, respectively, were included in these subgroups. Broad study findings and their caveats: Nearly half of unique spike-specific TCRs reportedly recognized epitopes outside regions mutated in the B.1.351 and B.1.1.7 variants. Because no day 14 peak-response samples were available, repertoires were characterized only after the peak T cell response. The 56-69-year group was small, and its depth increase did not reach significance, likely because of low power. Vaccine-associated CD4 TCRs spanned the whole spike protein, with dominant responses in regions 160-218 and 743-854. Most participants were white British and females outnumbered males, and the authors suggested that clonal diversity may have been underestimated. Conclusions about previously exposed vaccinees are limited because only six or seven AZD1222 recipients were SARS-CoV-2 seropositive at baseline. After two AZD1222 doses, both the breadth and the depth of spike-specific TCRs were significantly higher than at day 0 and than in MenACWY recipients.

From cysteine to phenylalanine, the CDR3 is 15 amino acids long. Solely the CDR3 DNA is kept, with 45 bases framed from the first base. As encoded in the germline V gene, CDR1 is SGHDT while CDR2 is YYEEEE. The germline ends are 12 bases apart after V is trimmed by 1 base and J by 7 bases. The time point label on this specimen signifies: baseline before first vaccination. Vaccinee samples were obtained from the UK trials COV001 and COV002, which included a single-blind randomized controlled phase 2/3 trial of AZD1222 (ChAdOx1 nCoV-19) in healthy adults. Trial participant PBMC samples were collected at day 0 and day 28 after the second dose for TCRbeta chain sequencing. The CDR3 regions of human TCRbeta chains were subjected to immunosequencing. Per the source publication's procedure: TCRs in the repertoires were matched against a reference library of SARS-CoV-2-specific TCRs that had been generated with the MIRA antigen-specificity platform. Breadth was defined as the fraction of unique TCRs that were SARS-CoV-2-associated. Depth was defined as the fraction of total T cells that were SARS-CoV-2-associated. Using the MIRA data, each spike-specific TCR was mapped to the spike region that the TCR reacts to and placed in a CD4 or CD8 class. Log10-transformed breadth and depth values were compared by one-way ANOVA with Sidak's multiple comparisons tests. TCRdb took over this immuneACCESS table, retaining in-frame rearrangements with V and J assigned. Such tables are incomplete; in checked studies, under half of the missing clones stem from an unresolved V gene, and the remainder is unexplained. V, J and clone size are those of that table, while D and trimming were read from the DNA. The sample table lists fewer than 150,000 clones, 90% of them with a count of one. Of the sample, around 3.6% is held by the ten largest clones.

This clone was seen once. Its binding antigen is unknown. No much larger clone is present one base from it, and per-base qualities are unavailable. The V gene is TRBV5-6 and the J gene is TRBJ1-6; the D gene is perhaps TRBD1, on 6 matching bases. The clonotype comes from an adult in good health. This specimen was peripheral blood, taken on day 0 of AZD1222 vaccination. The DNA is TGTGCCAGCAGCTTGCTAAACAGGGTGAATTCACCCCTCCACTTT. This codes for CASSLLNRVNSPLHF.